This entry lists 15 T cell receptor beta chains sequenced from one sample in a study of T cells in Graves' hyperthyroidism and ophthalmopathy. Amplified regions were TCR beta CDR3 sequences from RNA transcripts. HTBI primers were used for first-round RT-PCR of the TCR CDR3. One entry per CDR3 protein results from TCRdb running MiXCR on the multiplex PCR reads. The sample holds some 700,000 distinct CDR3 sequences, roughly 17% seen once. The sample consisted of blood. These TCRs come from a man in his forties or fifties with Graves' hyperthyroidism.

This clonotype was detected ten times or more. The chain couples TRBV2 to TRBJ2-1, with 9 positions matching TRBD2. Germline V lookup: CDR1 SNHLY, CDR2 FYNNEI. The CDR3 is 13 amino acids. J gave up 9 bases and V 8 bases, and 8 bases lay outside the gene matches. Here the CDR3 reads CASEAGGLVEQFF. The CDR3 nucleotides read TGTGCCAGCGAGGCGGGAGGGTTGGTTGAGCAGTTCTTC. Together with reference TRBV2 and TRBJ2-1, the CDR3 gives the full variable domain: EPEVTQTPSHQVTQMGQEVILRCVPISNHLYFYWYRQILGQKVEFLVSFYNNEISEKSEIFDDQFSVERPDGSNFTLKIRSTKLEDSAMYFCASEAGGLVEQFFGPGTRLTVL.

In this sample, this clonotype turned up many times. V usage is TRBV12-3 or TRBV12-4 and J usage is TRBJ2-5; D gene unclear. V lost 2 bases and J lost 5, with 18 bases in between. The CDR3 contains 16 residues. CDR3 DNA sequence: TGTGCCAGCAGTTTAACCCCTCACTCCTTGGGGGAGACCCAGTACTTC. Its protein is CASSLTPHSLGETQYF.

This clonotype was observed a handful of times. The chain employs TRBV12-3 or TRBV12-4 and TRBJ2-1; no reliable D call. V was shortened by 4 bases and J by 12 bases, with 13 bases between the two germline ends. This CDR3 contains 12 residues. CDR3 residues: CASSSRQVGQFF. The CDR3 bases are TGTGCCAGCAGTTCCCGACAAGTTGGGCAGTTCTTC.

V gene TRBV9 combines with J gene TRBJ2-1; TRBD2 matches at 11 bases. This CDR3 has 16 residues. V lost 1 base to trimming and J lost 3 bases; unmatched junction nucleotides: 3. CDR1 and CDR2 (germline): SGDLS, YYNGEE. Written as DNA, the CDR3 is TGTGCCAGCAGCGTAACCGGGACTAGCGGCTACAATGAGCAGTTCTTC. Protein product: CASSVTGTSGYNEQFF. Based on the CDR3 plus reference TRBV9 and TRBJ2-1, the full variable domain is DSGVTQTPKHLITATGQRVTLRCSPRSGDLSVYWYQQSLDQGLQFLIQYYNGEERAKGNILERFSAQQFPDLHSELNLSSLELGDSALYFCASSVTGTSGYNEQFFGPGTRLTVL.

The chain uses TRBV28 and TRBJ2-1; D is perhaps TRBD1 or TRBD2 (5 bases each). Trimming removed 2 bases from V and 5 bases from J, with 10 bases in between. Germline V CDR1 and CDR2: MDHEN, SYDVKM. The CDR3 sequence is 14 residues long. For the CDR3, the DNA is TGTGCCAGCAGTTTAGGGACCTTGAACAATGAGCAGTTCTTC. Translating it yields CASSLGTLNNEQFF.

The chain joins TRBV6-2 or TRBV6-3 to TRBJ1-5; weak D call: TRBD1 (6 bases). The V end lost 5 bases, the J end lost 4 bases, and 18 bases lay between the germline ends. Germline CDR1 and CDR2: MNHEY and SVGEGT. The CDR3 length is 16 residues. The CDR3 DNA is TGTGCCAGCAGTCAGACCACAGGGATACGGAATCAGCCCCAGCATTTT. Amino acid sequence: CASSQTTGIRNQPQHF.

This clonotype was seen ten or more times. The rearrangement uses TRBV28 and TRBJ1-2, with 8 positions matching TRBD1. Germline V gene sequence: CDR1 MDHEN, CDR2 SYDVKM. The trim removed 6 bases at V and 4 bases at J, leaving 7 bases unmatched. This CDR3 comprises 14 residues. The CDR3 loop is CASSPGQEAYGYTF. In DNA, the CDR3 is TGTGCCAGCAGCCCGGGACAGGAGGCCTATGGCTACACCTTC.

This CDR3 is CASSLGVGQGWEPQHF. CDR3 nucleotide sequence: TGTGCCAGCAGCCTAGGGGTCGGACAGGGATGGGAGCCCCAGCATTTT. The J gene is TRBJ1-5, the V gene TRBV7-2, with 8 bases aligning to TRBD1. This CDR3 is built from 16 residues. Per germline, CDR1 SGHTA and CDR2 FQGNSA. V lost 5 bases to trimming and J lost 8 bases; unmatched junction nucleotides: 14.

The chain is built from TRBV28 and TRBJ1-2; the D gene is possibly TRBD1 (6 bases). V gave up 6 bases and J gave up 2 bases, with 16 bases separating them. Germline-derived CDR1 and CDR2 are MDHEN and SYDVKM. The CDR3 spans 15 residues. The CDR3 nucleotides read TGTGCCAGCAGAAAACAGGGACCGGGCAACTATGGCTACACCTTC. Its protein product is CASRKQGPGNYGYTF.

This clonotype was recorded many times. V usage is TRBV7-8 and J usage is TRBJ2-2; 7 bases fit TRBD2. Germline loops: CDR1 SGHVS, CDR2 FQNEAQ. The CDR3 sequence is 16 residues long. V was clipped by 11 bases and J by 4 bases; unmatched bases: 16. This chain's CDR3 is CAEGRADQRGTGELFF. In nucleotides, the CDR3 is TGTGCCGAGGGGAGAGCGGACCAGCGGGGCACCGGGGAGCTGTTTTTT.

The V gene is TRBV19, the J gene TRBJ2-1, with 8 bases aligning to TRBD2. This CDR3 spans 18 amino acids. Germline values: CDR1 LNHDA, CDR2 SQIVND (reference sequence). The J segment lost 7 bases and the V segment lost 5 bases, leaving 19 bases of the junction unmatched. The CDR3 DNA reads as TGTGCCAGTAGTTTTCCTAGCACGGGAGGGCTGTTGGGGAATGAGCAGTTCTTC. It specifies CASSFPSTGGLLGNEQFF.

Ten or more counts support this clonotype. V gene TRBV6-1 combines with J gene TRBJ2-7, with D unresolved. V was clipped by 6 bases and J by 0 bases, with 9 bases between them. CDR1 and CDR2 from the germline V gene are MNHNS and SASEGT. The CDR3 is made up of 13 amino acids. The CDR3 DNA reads TGTGCCAGCAGCGACGAGCTCTCCTACGAGCAGTACTTC. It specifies CASSDELSYEQYF.

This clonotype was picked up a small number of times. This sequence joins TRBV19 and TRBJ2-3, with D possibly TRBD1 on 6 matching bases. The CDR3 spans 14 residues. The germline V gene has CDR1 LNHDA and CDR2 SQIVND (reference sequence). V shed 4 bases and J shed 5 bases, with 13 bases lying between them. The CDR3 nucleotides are TGTGCCAGTAGTAGGGGGACCAGGGGAGATACGCAGTATTTT. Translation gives CASSRGTRGDTQYF.

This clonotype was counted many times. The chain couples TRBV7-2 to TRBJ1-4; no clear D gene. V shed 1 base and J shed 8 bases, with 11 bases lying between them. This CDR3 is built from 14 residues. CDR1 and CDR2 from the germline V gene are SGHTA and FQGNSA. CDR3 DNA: TGTGCCAGCAGCTTAGAGGTGGGCGGGGAAAAACTGTTTTTT. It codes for CASSLEVGGEKLFF.

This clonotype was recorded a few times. This CDR3 is CASSQERGQGYEQYF. In DNA, the CDR3 is TGCGCCAGCAGCCAAGAGCGGGGCCAGGGGTACGAGCAGTACTTC. V gene TRBV4-1 combines with J gene TRBJ2-7; possibly TRBD1 or TRBD2 for D (6 bases each). Germline V gene lookup returns CDR1 MGHRA and CDR2 YSYEKL. V was shortened by 0 bases and J by 4 bases, with 13 bases between the two germline ends. The CDR3 runs to 15 residues.